A single sample gave rise to the 3 T cell receptor beta chains below, sequenced in a study of blood T cell repertoires in COVID-19. Clones were read by immunoSEQ multiplex PCR, and TCRdb kept only the in-frame ones, dropping some. Counted here are about 61,000 clones, just under 85% occurring once; the ten biggest clones make up roughly 5%. The sequenced sample consisted of peripheral blood. These receptors originate from a man between 65 and 80 years old with acute or convalescent COVID-19.

This clone was found once. The genes are TRBV5-8 and TRBJ2-3; D remains ambiguous. The CDR3 loop spans 15 amino acids. The germline gives CDR1 SGHTS, CDR2 YDEGEE. V gave up 6 bases and J gave up 12 bases, with 26 bases separating them. The CDR3 sequence is CASTLGSSTQISQYF. CDR3 sequence (DNA): TGTGCCAGCACCCTTGGTTCCTCCACACAGATATCTCAGTATTTT.

This clone was counted once. The chain couples TRBV6-1 to TRBJ2-2; D is perhaps TRBD1 (5 bases). This CDR3 spans 16 amino acids. Germline V gives CDR1 MNHNS, CDR2 SASEGT. Trimming took off 1 base at V and 0 bases at J, with 9 bases between the two ends. The CDR3 DNA sequence: TGTGCCAGCAGTGAAGTCAGGGTCACGAACACCGGGGAGCTGTTTTTT. Residues: CASSEVRVTNTGELFF.

The V and J genes are TRBV6-5 and TRBJ2-3; D perhaps matches TRBD2 (5 bases). Trimming left V 5 bases short and J 6 bases short, with 12 bases between. Germline-derived CDR1 and CDR2 are MNHEY and SVGAGI. This CDR3 has 13 amino acids. The CDR3 bases are TGTGCCAGCAGTCCTCATCGCGGGGATACGCAGTATTTT. This gives the protein CASSPHRGDTQYF.